The entry below describes one T cell receptor (beta chain). Its matching antigen is unknown. Attachment of unique molecular identifiers to individual cDNA molecules was performed. One entry per CDR3 protein results from TCRdb running MiXCR on the 5' RACE reads. Of tens of thousands of distinct CDR3 sequences in the sample, about 5% were seen once. The sample belongs to a study of early T cells in non-severe SARS-CoV-2 infection. Study information: Sequencing used unsorted whole-blood bulk RNA, so chains lack pairing. Study outcomes and limitations: VDJdb matching, biased toward anti-spike CD8 responses, missed private and CD4 specificities.

Germline values: CDR1 DFQATT, CDR2 SNEGSKA (reference sequence). V gave up 3 bases and J gave up 5 bases; unmatched junction bases: 8. The CDR3 length is 15 residues. This chain joins TRBV20-1 and TRBJ2-1; 9 bases match TRBD2. The TCR sequence derives from an adult who was a healthcare worker with PCR-confirmed SARS-CoV-2 infection or an uninfected control (not recorded which). The sequencing used whole blood, collected at baseline. CDR3 protein: CSASGPPSGDNEQFF. The CDR3 DNA reads TGCAGTGCTAGCGGACCTCCTAGCGGGGACAATGAGCAGTTCTTC.